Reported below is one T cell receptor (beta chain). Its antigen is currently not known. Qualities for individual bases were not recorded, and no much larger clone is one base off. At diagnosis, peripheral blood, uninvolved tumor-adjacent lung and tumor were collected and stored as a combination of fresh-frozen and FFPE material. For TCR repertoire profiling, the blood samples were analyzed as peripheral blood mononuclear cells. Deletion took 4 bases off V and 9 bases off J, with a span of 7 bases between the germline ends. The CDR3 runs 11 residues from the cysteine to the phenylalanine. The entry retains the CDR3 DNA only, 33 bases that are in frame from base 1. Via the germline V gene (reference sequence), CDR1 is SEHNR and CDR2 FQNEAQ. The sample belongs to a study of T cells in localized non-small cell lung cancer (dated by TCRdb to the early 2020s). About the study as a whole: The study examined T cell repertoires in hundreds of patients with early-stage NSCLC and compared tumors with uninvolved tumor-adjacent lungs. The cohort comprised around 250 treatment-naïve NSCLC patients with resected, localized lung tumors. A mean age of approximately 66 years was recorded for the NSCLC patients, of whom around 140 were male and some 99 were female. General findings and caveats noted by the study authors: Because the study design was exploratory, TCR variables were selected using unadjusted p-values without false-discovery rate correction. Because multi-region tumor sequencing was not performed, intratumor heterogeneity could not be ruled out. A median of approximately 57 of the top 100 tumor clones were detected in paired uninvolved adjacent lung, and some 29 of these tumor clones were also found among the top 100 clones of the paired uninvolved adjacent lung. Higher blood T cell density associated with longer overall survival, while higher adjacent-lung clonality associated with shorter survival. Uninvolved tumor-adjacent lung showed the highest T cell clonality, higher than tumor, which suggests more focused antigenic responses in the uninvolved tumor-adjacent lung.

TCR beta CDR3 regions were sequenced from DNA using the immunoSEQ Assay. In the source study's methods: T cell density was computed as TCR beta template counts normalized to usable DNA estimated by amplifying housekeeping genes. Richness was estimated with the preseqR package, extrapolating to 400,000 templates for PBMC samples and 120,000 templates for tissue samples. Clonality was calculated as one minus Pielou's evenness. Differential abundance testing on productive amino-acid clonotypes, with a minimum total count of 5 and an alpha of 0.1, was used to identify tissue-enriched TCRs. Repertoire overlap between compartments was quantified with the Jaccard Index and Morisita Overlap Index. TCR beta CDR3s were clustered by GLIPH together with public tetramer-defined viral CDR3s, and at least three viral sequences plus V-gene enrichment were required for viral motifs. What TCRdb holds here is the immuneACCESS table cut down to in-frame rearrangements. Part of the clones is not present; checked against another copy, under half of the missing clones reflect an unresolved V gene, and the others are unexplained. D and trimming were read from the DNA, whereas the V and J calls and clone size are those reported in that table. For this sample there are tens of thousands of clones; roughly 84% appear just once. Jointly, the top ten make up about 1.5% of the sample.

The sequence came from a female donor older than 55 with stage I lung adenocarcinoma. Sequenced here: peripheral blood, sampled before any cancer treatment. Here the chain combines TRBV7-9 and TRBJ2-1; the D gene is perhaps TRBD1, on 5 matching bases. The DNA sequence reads TGTGCCAGCAGCTCTACAGGTGAGCAGTTCTTC. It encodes CASSSTGEQFF.